The rows below give T cell receptor beta chains drawn from one sample of a study of T-cell memory formation after mild COVID-19. Via MiXCR, TCRdb re-called the 5' RACE reads, giving one row per CDR3 protein. The profile shows 450,000 to 700,000 distinct CDR3 sequences, over 15% of them singletons. The sample taken for sequencing was PBMCs or a T cell subset sorted from them (not recorded which). Receptors originate from an adult woman who had mild COVID-19 (a few samples of this study predate the infection). Cell type and time point are not known. Both conserved end residues are part of each CDR3. A D gene is named only where the DNA matches it firmly.

>TRBV5-1|.|TRBJ2-1
CASSFALVYEQFF
>TRBV6-6|.|TRBJ1-2
CASSLGTAHGYTF
>TRBV14|.|TRBJ2-5
CASSRNRAQETQYF
>TRBV7-2|TRBD1|TRBJ1-1
CASSLWKGQAPTEAFF
>TRBV7-6|.|TRBJ2-3
CASSYSDRLRTDTQYF
>TRBV15|.|TRBJ1-1
CATSRDSAERAFF
>TRBV13|.|TRBJ1-2
CASSLGRDLGGYTF
>TRBV7-2|.|TRBJ2-7
CASSSTDKTYEQYF
>TRBV29-1|.|TRBJ1-5
CSVGLAQNQPQHF
>TRBV9|TRBD1|TRBJ2-7
CASSRDRDFYEQYF
>TRBV27|.|TRBJ2-1
CASSLSSAGRNEQFF
>TRBV6-1|.|TRBJ2-1
CASSEDNEQFF
>TRBV5-1|TRBD1|TRBJ2-5
CASSLGQGARGSQETQYF
>TRBV7-8|.|TRBJ1-1
CASSPLDGAMNTEAFF
>TRBV29-1|.|TRBJ1-1
CSVLPGTRDTEAFF
>TRBV25-1|TRBD1|TRBJ1-6
CASSAEQGNSPLHF
>TRBV12-3/TRBV12-4|TRBD2|TRBJ2-5
CASSSSGGRAQETQYF
>TRBV9|.|TRBJ2-2
CASTPVQGGLVGELFF
>TRBV7-6|.|TRBJ2-5
CASQDPVRETQYF
>TRBV7-8|.|TRBJ2-5
CASSPPEEFRGETQYF
>TRBV5-6|.|TRBJ2-5
CASSFPTGQETQYF
>TRBV3-1|.|TRBJ1-1
CASSPPGSWYTEAFF
>TRBV14|TRBD2|TRBJ2-1
CASSLLAGGPGEQFF
>TRBV9|.|TRBJ2-2
CASSVQAANTGELFF
>TRBV7-6|TRBD1|TRBJ2-2
CASSLEGQGSSGELFF
>TRBV12-3/TRBV12-4|.|TRBJ1-5
CASSSPGGGGNQPQHF
>TRBV12-3/TRBV12-4|TRBD1|TRBJ1-2
CASSPPDRGNYGYTF